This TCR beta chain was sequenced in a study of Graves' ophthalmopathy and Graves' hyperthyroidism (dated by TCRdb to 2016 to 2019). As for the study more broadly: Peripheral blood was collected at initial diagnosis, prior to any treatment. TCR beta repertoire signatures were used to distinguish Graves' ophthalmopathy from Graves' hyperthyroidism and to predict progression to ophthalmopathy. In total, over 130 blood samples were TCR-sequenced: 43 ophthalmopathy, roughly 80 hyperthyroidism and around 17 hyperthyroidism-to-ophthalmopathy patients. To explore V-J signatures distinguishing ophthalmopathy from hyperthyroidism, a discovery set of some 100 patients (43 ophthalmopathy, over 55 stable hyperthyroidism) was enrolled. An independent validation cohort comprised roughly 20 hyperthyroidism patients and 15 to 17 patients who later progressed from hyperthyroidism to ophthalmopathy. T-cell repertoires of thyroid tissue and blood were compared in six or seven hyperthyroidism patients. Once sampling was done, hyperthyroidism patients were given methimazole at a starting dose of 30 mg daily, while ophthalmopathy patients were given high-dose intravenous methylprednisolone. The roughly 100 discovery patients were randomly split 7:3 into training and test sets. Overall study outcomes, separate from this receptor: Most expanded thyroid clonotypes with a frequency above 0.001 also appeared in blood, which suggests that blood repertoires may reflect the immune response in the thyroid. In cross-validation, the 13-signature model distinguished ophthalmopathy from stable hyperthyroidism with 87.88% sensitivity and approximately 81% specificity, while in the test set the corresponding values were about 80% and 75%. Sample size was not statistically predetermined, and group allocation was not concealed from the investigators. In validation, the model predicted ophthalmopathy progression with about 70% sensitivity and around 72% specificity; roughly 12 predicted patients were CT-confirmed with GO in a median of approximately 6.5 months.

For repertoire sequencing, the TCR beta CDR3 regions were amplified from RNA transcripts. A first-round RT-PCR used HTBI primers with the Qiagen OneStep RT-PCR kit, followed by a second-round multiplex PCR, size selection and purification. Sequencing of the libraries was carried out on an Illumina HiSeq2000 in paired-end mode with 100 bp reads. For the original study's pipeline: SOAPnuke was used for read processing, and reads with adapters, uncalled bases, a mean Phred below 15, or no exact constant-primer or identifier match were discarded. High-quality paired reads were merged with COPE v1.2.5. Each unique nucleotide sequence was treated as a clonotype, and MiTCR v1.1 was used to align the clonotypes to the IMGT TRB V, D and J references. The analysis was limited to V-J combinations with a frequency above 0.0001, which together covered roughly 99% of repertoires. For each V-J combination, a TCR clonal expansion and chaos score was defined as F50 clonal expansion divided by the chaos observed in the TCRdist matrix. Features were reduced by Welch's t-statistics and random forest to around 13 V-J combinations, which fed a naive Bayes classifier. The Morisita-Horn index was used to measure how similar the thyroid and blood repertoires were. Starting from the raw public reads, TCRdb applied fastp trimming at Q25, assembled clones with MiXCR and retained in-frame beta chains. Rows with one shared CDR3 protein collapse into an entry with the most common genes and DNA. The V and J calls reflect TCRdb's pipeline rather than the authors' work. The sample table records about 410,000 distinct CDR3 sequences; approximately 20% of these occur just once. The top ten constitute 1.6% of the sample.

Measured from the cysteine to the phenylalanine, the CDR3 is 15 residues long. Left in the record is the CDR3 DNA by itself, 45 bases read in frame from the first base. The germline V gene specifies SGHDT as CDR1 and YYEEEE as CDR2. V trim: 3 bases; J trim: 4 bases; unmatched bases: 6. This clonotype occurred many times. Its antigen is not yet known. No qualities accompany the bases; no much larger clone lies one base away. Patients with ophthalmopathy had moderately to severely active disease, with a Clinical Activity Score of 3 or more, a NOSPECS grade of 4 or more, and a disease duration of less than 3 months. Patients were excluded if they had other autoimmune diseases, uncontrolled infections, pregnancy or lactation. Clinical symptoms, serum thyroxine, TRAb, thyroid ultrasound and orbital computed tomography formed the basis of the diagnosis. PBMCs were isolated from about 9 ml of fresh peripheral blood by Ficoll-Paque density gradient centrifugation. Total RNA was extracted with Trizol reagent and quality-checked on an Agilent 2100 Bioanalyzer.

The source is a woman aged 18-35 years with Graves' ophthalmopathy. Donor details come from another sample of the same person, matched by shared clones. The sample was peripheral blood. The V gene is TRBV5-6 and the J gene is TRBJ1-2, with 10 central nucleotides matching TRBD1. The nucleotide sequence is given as TGTGCCAGCAGCTCCAGACAGGGGGCCTTCTATGGCTACACCTTC. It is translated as CASSSRQGAFYGYTF.